These 2 T cell receptor beta chains were sequenced from one sample in a study of blood T cell repertoires in COVID-19. This table comes from immunoSEQ multiplex PCR, and its TCRdb copy is limited to in-frame clones, with some not included. Of roughly 250,000 clones in the sample, 75% to 90% were seen once. The specimen sequenced was peripheral blood. The receptors come from a woman in her fifties or sixties with active or convalescent COVID-19.

The chain uses TRBV6-4 and TRBJ1-2, with 8 positions matching TRBD1. The CDR3 contains 12 residues. With V trimmed by 6 bases and J by 7 bases, 4 bases remained unmatched. Germline CDR1 MRHNA, CDR2 SNTAGT. CDR3 sequence (DNA): TGTGCCAGCAGGGCAGGGGGCGGTGGCTACACCTTC. Translating it yields CASRAGGGGYTF.

The DNA for the CDR3 is TGTGCCAGCAGTTTAGGGGGCAGGGGCTACGAGCAGTACTTC. It encodes CASSLGGRGYEQYF. The chain combines TRBV28 with TRBJ2-7; possible D gene TRBD1, 6 bases. CDR1 is MDHEN and CDR2 is SYDVKM in the germline V gene. CDR3 length: 14 residues. V lost 2 bases to trimming and J lost 3 bases, with 11 bases between them. Full variable domain (outside the CDR3, taken from reference TRBV28 and TRBJ2-7): DVKVTQSSRYLVKRTGEKVFLECVQDMDHENMFWYRQDPGLGLRLIYFSYDVKMKEKGDIPEGYSVSREKKERFSLILESASTNQTSMYLCASSLGGRGYEQYFGPGTRLTVT.